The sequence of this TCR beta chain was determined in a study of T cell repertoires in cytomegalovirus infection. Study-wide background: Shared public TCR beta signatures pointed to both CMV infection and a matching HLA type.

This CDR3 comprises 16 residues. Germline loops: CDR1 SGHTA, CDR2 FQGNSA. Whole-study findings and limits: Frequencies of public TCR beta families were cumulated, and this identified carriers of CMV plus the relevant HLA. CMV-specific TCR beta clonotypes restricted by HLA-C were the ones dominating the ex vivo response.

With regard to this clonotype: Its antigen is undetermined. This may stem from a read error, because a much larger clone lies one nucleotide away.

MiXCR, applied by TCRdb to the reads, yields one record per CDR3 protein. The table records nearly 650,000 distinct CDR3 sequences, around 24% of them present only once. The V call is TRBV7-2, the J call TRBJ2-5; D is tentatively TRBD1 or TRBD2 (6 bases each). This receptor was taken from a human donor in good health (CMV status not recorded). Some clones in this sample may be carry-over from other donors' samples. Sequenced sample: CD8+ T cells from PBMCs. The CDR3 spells CDSSLARGGLQETQYF. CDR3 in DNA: TGTGACAGCAGCTTAGCGCGAGGGGGGCTACAAGAGACCCAGTACTTC.